This T cell receptor beta chain was sequenced for a study of neoadjuvant anti-PD-1 for oral cavity cancer. General study results and limits: Treg/Th17 ratio rose with pretreatment blood and fell with post-treatment tumor TCRbeta clonality.

Method: immunoSEQ multiplex PCR; TCRdb's copy keeps in-frame clones and lacks some. The sample lists approximately 10,000 clones, under 75% seen once, with 3.5% to 4.5% in the top ten. The V segment lost 6 bases and the J segment 4 bases; nucleotides outside the gene matches: 5. CDR1 is MNHEY and CDR2 is SVGAGI in the germline V gene. The CDR3 is made up of 13 amino acids. Sample time point: after neoadjuvant nivolumab, at surgical resection. This clone was counted between two and nine times. Its target is not known. The sample here was PBMCs, taken after nivolumab (anti-PD-1) treatment. This rearrangement joins TRBV6-5 to TRBJ1-1; the match to TRBD1 covers 7 bases. The TCR sequence derives from a person aged 40 to 85 with oral cavity squamous cell carcinoma. The CDR3 protein is CASSAGGVTEAFF. In DNA, the CDR3 is TGTGCCAGCAGCGCAGGGGGGGTCACTGAAGCTTTCTTT.